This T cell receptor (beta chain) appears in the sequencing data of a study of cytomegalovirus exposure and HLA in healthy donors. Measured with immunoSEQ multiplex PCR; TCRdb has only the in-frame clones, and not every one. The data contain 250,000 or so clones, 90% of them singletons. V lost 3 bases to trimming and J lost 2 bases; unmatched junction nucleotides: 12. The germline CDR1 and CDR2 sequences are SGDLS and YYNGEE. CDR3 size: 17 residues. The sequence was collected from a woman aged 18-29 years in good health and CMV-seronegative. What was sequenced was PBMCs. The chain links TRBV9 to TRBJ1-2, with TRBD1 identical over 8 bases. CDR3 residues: CASSGSDRENFNYGYTF. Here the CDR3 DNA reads TGTGCCAGCAGCGGATCGGACAGGGAAAACTTCAACTATGGCTACACCTTC.